One and the same sample provided the 2 T cell receptor beta chains below, sequenced in a study of T cell repertoires in cytomegalovirus infection. TCRdb re-called the reads through MiXCR, storing one row per CDR3 protein. The data contain fewer than 550,000 distinct CDR3 sequences, about 11% of them singletons. The sequenced material came from PBMCs. Receptors were obtained from a human donor in good health (CMV status not recorded). Some clones in this sample may be carry-over from other donors' samples.

This clonotype has just a few counts. The chain has TRBV9 and TRBJ2-1, with 11 nucleotides matching TRBD2. The CDR3 spans 16 residues. Germline V gene data show CDR1 as SGDLS and CDR2 as YYNGEE. V was pared by 4 bases and J by 8 bases, with 11 bases of the junction left unmatched. CDR3 sequence: CASSFTGTSGVDEQFF. The DNA for the CDR3 is TGTGCCAGCAGCTTCACCGGGACTAGCGGTGTAGATGAGCAGTTCTTC.

The table lists this clonotype with a few counts. V gene TRBV9 combines with J gene TRBJ2-5; perhaps TRBD1 as D (6 bases). CDR3 length: 14 residues. Germline loops: CDR1 SGDLS, CDR2 YYNGEE. V lost 3 bases to trimming and J lost 3 bases, with 12 bases between them. As DNA, the CDR3 is TGTGCCAGCAGCGCCCAAGCAGGGGAAGAGACCCAGTACTTC. It specifies CASSAQAGEETQYF.